This passage covers 26 T cell receptor beta chains from one sample sequenced in a study of shared clonotypes between healthy human individuals. The naive CD8 fraction comprised CD45RO-negative cells positively selected for CCR7 and excluded terminally differentiated effector memory CD45RA+ cells. Generated by immunoSEQ multiplex PCR, the TCRdb table keeps only in-frame clones and is missing some. The data hold over 2,000,000 clones, with just under 95% observed a single time. What was sequenced was naive CD8+ T cells from PBMCs. These receptors originate from a young man in good health. Some clones in this sample may be carry-over from other donors' samples.

The chain is built from TRBV5-4 and TRBJ2-5, with D maybe TRBD1 (5 bases). There are 13 residues in the CDR3. Trimming pared 5 bases from V and 2 bases from J, leaving 10 bases between. Germline V gives CDR1 SGHNT, CDR2 YYREEE (reference sequence). The CDR3 loop reads CASRPDRQETQYF. The DNA for the CDR3 is TGTGCCAGCAGACCCGACAGACAAGAGACCCAGTACTTC.

This clone is a singleton in its sample. The J gene is TRBJ1-1, the V gene TRBV28; unclear D gene. Germline CDR1 is MDHEN and CDR2 is SYDVKM. V was trimmed by 1 base and J by 0 bases, leaving 15 bases between them. This CDR3 has 17 amino acids. The CDR3 sequence is CASSLYWVSDVNTEAFF. DNA of the CDR3: TGTGCCAGCAGTTTATATTGGGTTTCAGATGTGAACACTGAAGCTTTCTTT.

The chain carries TRBV30 and TRBJ1-1; D possibly corresponds to TRBD1 (5 bases). This CDR3 is built from 12 residues. In germline, CDR1 is GTSNPN, CDR2 SVGIG (reference sequence). Trimming cost V 7 bases and J 4 bases, with 13 bases left between them. The CDR3 reads CAFNRRSTEAFF. The CDR3 DNA sequence: TGTGCCTTTAACAGGAGGAGCACTGAAGCTTTCTTT.

The chain carries TRBV13 and TRBJ2-1, with D perhaps assigned TRBD1 or TRBD2 (5 bases each). The CDR3 covers 14 residues. Looked up from germline, CDR1 is PRHDT and CDR2 is FYEKMQ (reference sequence). V was cut by 4 bases and J by 4 bases, with 11 bases left in between. CDR3 DNA sequence: TGTGCCAGCAGCTCCCGGGACGAATACAATGAGCAGTTCTTC. Translated, it gives CASSSRDEYNEQFF.

The rearrangement uses TRBV6-6 and TRBJ1-2; 7 bases agree with TRBD1. J was trimmed by 1 base and V by 6 bases; bases with no gene match: 11. Germline CDR1 reads MNHNY; CDR2 reads SVGAGI (reference sequence). The length of the CDR3 is 16 residues. CDR3 protein: CASSRPGQTINYGYTF. The CDR3 DNA reads as TGTGCCAGCAGCCGACCGGGACAGACGATTAACTATGGCTACACCTTC.

The sample holds one count of this clone. This chain joins TRBV19 and TRBJ2-7; 12 bases are shared with TRBD2. Germline lookup yields CDR1 LNHDA and CDR2 SQIVND (reference sequence). The CDR3 sequence is 15 residues long. With V trimmed by 5 bases and J by 4 bases, 6 bases remained unmatched. The CDR3 DNA reads as TGTGCCAGTAGTCCGACTAGCGGGAGTGTTTACGAGCAGTACTTC. It codes for CASSPTSGSVYEQYF.

A remark on this clone: Within the sample, other DNA sequences also encode this same CDR3. The V call is TRBV27, the J call TRBJ2-5; TRBD2 is a possible D gene (6 bases). CDR1 is MNHEY and CDR2 is SMNVEV in the germline V gene (reference sequence). This CDR3 comprises 13 residues. With 3 bases removed from V and 5 bases from J, the gap between germline ends came to 10 bases. CDR3 residues: CASSLGGRETQYF. The DNA for the CDR3 is TGTGCCAGCAGTTTGGGAGGCCGGGAGACCCAGTACTTC.

The V gene is TRBV11-2, the J gene TRBJ1-1; a possible D gene is TRBD1 (5 bases). There are 14 residues in the CDR3. The V and J ends lost 2 bases and 6 bases respectively, with 13 bases between them. Germline V gene sequence: CDR1 SGHAT, CDR2 FQNNGV. The CDR3: CASSLQGGLSEAFF. CDR3 coding DNA: TGTGCCAGCAGCTTACAGGGAGGTTTGTCTGAAGCTTTCTTT.

Concerning this clone itself: Other nucleotide sequences from this sample produce the same CDR3. V gene TRBV6-5 combines with J gene TRBJ1-2, with 8 bases that match TRBD1. Germline trimming cut 0 bases from V and 7 bases from J; bases unmatched to any gene: 4. Per germline, CDR1 MNHEY and CDR2 SVGAGI. The CDR3 extends over 14 amino acids. CDR3 region: CASSYSDRGGGYTF. As DNA, the CDR3 is TGTGCCAGCAGTTACTCCGACAGGGGAGGTGGCTACACCTTC.

The table lists this clone with a count of one. This chain connects TRBV10-1 to TRBJ2-7; D is possibly TRBD1 (6 bases). Per germline, CDR1 WNHNN and CDR2 SYGVQD (reference sequence). Trimming cost V 9 bases and J 3 bases, with 12 bases left between them. The CDR3 runs 12 residues. CDR3 region: CARDRDNYEQYF. The CDR3 DNA sequence: TGCGCCAGGGATCGGGACAACTACGAGCAGTACTTC.

The chain links TRBV5-6 to TRBJ1-2; the match to TRBD1 covers 9 bases. The germline V gene encodes CDR1 SGHDT and CDR2 YYEEEE. This CDR3 is built from 15 residues. Trimming cost V 2 bases and J 4 bases; bases outside gene matches: 6. CDR3 sequence reads: CASSFDTGGFYGYTF. The CDR3 DNA is TGTGCCAGCAGCTTCGACACAGGGGGCTTCTATGGCTACACCTTC.

The rearrangement uses TRBV7-9 and TRBJ2-7; maybe TRBD1 (6 bases). Germline V gene sequence: CDR1 SEHNR, CDR2 FQNEAQ (reference sequence). Trimming took 5 bases from V and 4 from J, leaving 12 bases between them. This CDR3 spans 13 amino acids. In nucleotides, the CDR3 is TGTGCCAGCAGCCCCGGGACAAAGTACGAGCAGTACTTC. Translated: CASSPGTKYEQYF. The full variable domain, completed using reference TRBV7-9 and TRBJ2-7, is DTGVSQNPRHKITKRGQNVTFRCDPISEHNRLYWYRQTLGQGPEFLTYFQNEAQLEKSRLLSDRFSAERPKGSFSTLEIQRTEQGDSAMYLCASSPGTKYEQYFGPGTRLTVT.

The chain couples TRBV14 to TRBJ2-7; maybe TRBD1 (6 bases). CDR3 size: 16 residues. Germline V gives CDR1 SGHDN, CDR2 FVKESK. The germline V and J ends were trimmed by 2 bases and 4 bases, with 18 bases remaining between them. The CDR3 loop reads CASSQTEGGRFYEQYF. The CDR3, as DNA: TGTGCCAGCAGCCAAACAGAAGGGGGTAGATTTTACGAGCAGTACTTC. Combining the CDR3 with reference TRBV14 and TRBJ2-7 gives the whole variable domain EAGVTQFPSHSVIEKGQTVTLRCDPISGHDNLYWYRRVMGKEIKFLLHFVKESKQDESGMPNNRFLAERTGGTYSTLKVQPAELEDSGVYFCASSQTEGGRFYEQYFGPGTRLTVT.

This clone was counted a few times. V and J are TRBV5-4 and TRBJ2-1; 9 nucleotides line up with TRBD1. Germline V CDR1 and CDR2: SGHNT, YYREEE (reference sequence). The junction had 7 bases not matched to a gene; V was cut back by 4 bases and J by 8 bases. The CDR3 is made up of 14 amino acids. CDR3 protein: CASSTWDRVDEQFF. CDR3 coding DNA: TGTGCCAGCAGCACATGGGACAGGGTCGATGAGCAGTTCTTC.

This rearrangement joins TRBV27 to TRBJ1-1, with D unclear. CDR1 is MNHEY and CDR2 is SMNVEV in the germline V gene (reference sequence). The CDR3 runs to 14 residues. V lost 5 bases and J 1 base, leaving 11 bases between the germline ends. The CDR3 DNA is TGTGCCAGCAGTCCAGATTGGGGGAACACTGAAGCTTTCTTT. Translation gives CASSPDWGNTEAFF.

The genes are TRBV28 and TRBJ2-1; D not certain. The V gene's germline CDR1 is MDHEN and CDR2 SYDVKM. V was cut by 6 bases and J by 2 bases, with 8 bases left in between. The CDR3 is 13 residues long. In DNA, the CDR3 is TGTGCCAGCAGCTTCCTAACCTACAATGAGCAGTTCTTC. It yields the protein CASSFLTYNEQFF.

This rearrangement joins TRBV9 to TRBJ2-5, with a possible D match to TRBD2 (6 bases). The V gene lost 4 bases and the J gene lost 3 bases, with 10 bases spanning the gap. The CDR3 covers 13 residues. Germline assignment: CDR1 SGDLS and CDR2 YYNGEE. CDR3 region: CASSSGLKETQYF. The CDR3 DNA reads TGTGCCAGCAGCTCCGGACTAAAAGAGACCCAGTACTTC.

The chain couples TRBV9 to TRBJ2-2; possibly TRBD1 or TRBD2 for D (5 bases each). The CDR3 runs to 17 residues. From germline, CDR1 is SGDLS and CDR2 YYNGEE. With 0 bases removed from V and 7 bases from J, the gap between germline ends came to 19 bases. CDR3: CASSVGRRDPRGGELFF. CDR3 nucleotides: TGTGCCAGCAGCGTAGGGCGACGGGACCCTAGGGGCGGGGAGCTGTTTTTT.

This chain connects TRBV11-2 to TRBJ2-7; D unclear. This CDR3 contains 15 residues. The germline gives CDR1 SGHAT, CDR2 FQNNGV. The V gene lost 6 bases and the J gene lost 0 bases, with 15 bases spanning the gap. CDR3 loop: CASSSLPPISYEQYF. In DNA form, the CDR3 reads TGTGCCAGCAGTTCCCTCCCCCCAATCTCCTACGAGCAGTACTTC.

The V call is TRBV27, the J call TRBJ2-7; D remains unclear. This CDR3 comprises 14 residues. Germline V lookup: CDR1 MNHEY, CDR2 SMNVEV (reference sequence). V gave up 6 bases and J gave up 0 bases, with 12 bases separating them. The DNA for the CDR3 is TGTGCCAGCAGCCCTATAGCAAGCTCCTACGAGCAGTACTTC. This codes for CASSPIASSYEQYF.

The chain carries TRBV7-3 and TRBJ2-1; 8 nucleotides agree with TRBD2. Trimming removed 8 bases from V and 7 bases from J; junction bases left unmatched: 10. Germline CDR1 and CDR2: SGHTA and FQGTGA. The CDR3 loop spans 14 amino acids. This CDR3 reads CASSKTGGRNEQFF. DNA for the CDR3: TGTGCCAGCTCAAAGACGGGAGGGCGTAATGAGCAGTTCTTC. Looking up the rest from reference TRBV7-3 and TRBJ2-1 gives the full variable domain: GAGVSQTPSNKVTEKGKYVELRCDPISGHTALYWYRQSLGQGPEFLIYFQGTGAADDSGLPNDRFFAVRPEGSVSTLKIQRTERGDSAVYLCASSKTGGRNEQFFGPGTRLTVL.

The chain uses TRBV11-2 and TRBJ2-7, with 8 positions matching TRBD1. Germline assignment: CDR1 SGHAT and CDR2 FQNNGV. Trimming at V came to 1 base and at J to 0 bases, leaving 8 bases not matched to a gene. This CDR3 is 17 amino acids long. CDR3 sequence (DNA): TGTGCCAGCAGCTTAGTGGCAGGGGGCGACACCTCCTACGAGCAGTACTTC. Protein product: CASSLVAGGDTSYEQYF.

This rearrangement joins TRBV10-3 to TRBJ2-7; the D gene is possibly TRBD1 (5 bases). This CDR3 region has 18 residues. Germline V lookup: CDR1 ENHRY, CDR2 SYGVKD. The V end lost 2 bases, the J end lost 3 bases, and 23 bases lay between the germline ends. The CDR3 DNA is TGTGCCATCAGTGAGGCGAAGGGTAGGGGCACCATTGACTACGAGCAGTACTTC. This gives the protein CAISEAKGRGTIDYEQYF.

A note on this clone: Different DNA sequences within this sample yield the same CDR3. The chain joins TRBV27 to TRBJ1-5, with 7 bases lining up with TRBD1. V was pared by 6 bases and J by 4 bases, with 6 bases of the junction left unmatched. Germline V gives CDR1 MNHEY, CDR2 SMNVEV (reference sequence). The CDR3 is made up of 14 amino acids. The CDR3 sequence: CASRLTGANQPQHF. The CDR3 nucleotides read TGTGCCAGCAGACTTACAGGGGCTAATCAGCCCCAGCATTTT.

This clone was observed a handful of times. The rearrangement uses TRBV9 and TRBJ1-3, with a weak D call TRBD1 (5 bases). Trimming pared 3 bases from V and 10 bases from J, leaving 11 bases between. Germline V gene lookup returns CDR1 SGDLS and CDR2 YYNGEE. This CDR3 has 12 residues. The CDR3 DNA sequence: TGTGCCAGCAGCGGGGACCGCCGAACCATATATTTT. It encodes CASSGDRRTIYF. The full variable domain, with the rest looked up from reference TRBV9 and TRBJ1-3, is DSGVTQTPKHLITATGQRVTLRCSPRSGDLSVYWYQQSLDQGLQFLIQYYNGEERAKGNILERFSAQQFPDLHSELNLSSLELGDSALYFCASSGDRRTIYFGEGSWLTVV.

The V call is TRBV2, the J call TRBJ2-1; D perhaps matches TRBD2 (6 bases). This CDR3 spans 13 amino acids. Per germline, CDR1 SNHLY and CDR2 FYNNEI. Trimming removed 7 bases at V and 7 bases at J, with 14 bases between. The CDR3 coding sequence is TGTGCCAGCACCACGGGACTCCTGAATGAGCAGTTCTTC. Amino acid sequence: CASTTGLLNEQFF.